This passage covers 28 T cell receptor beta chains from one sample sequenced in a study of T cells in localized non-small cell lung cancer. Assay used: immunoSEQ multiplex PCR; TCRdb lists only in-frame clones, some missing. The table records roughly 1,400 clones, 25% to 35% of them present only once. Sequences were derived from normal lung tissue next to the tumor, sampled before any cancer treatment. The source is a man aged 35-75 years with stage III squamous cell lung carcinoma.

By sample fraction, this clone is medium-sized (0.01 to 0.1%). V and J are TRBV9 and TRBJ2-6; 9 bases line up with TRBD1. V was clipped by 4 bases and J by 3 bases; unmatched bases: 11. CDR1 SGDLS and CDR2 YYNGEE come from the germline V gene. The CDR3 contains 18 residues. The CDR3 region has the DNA TGTGCCAGCAGCAGAACCGAAGGGACAGGGTTTGGGGCCAACGTCCTGACTTTC. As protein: CASSRTEGTGFGANVLTF. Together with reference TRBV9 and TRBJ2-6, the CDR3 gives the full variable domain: DSGVTQTPKHLITATGQRVTLRCSPRSGDLSVYWYQQSLDQGLQFLIQYYNGEERAKGNILERFSAQQFPDLHSELNLSSLELGDSALYFCASSRTEGTGFGANVLTFGAGSRLTVL.

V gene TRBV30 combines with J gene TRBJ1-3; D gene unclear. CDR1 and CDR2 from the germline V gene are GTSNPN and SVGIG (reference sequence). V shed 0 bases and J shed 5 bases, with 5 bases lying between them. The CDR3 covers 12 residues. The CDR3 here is CAWSVSRNTIYF. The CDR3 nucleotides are TGTGCCTGGAGTGTCTCCCGAAACACCATATATTTT.

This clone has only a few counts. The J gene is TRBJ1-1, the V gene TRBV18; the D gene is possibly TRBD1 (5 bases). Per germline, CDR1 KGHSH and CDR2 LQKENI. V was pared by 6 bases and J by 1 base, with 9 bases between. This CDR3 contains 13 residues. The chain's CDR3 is CASSLGGNTEAFF. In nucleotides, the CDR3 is TGTGCCAGCTCCTTGGGGGGGAACACTGAAGCTTTCTTT.

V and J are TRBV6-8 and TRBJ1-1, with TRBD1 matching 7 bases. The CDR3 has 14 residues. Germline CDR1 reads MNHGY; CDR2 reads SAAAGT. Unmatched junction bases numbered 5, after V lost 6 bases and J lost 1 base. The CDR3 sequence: CASSWTGENTEAFF. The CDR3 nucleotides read TGTGCCAGCAGCTGGACAGGAGAGAACACTGAAGCTTTCTTT.

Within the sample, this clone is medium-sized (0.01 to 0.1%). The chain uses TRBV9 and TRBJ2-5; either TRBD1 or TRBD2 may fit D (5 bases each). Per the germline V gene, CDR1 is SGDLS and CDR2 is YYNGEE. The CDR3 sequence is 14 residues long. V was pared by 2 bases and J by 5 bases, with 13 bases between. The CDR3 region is CASSVFGGMETQYF. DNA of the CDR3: TGTGCCAGCAGCGTCTTTGGGGGTATGGAGACCCAGTACTTC.

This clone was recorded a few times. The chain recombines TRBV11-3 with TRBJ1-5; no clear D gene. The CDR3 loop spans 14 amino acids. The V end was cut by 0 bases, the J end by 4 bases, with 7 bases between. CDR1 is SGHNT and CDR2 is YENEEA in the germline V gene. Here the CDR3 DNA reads TGTGCCAGCAGCTTAGATCCCCCGAATCAGCCCCAGCATTTT. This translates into CASSLDPPNQPQHF.

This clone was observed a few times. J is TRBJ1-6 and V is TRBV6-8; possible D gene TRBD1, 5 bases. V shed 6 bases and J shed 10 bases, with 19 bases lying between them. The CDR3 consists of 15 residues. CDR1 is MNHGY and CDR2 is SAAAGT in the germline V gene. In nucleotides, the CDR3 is TGTGCCAGCAGCGCGGGGCCAGGGTGGGGGTCACCCCTCCACTTT. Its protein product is CASSAGPGWGSPLHF.

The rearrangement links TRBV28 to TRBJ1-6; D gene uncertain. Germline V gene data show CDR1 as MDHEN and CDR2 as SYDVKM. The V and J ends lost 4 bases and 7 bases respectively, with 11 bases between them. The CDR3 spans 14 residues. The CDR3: CASSSARRNSPLHF. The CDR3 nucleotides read TGTGCCAGCAGTTCGGCCCGCCGGAATTCACCCCTCCACTTT.

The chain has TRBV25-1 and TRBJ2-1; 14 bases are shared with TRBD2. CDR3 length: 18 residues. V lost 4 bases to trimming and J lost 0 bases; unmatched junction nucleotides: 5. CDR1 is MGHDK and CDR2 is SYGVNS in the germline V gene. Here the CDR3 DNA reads TGTGCCAGCAGTGTTGGGACTAGCGGGAGAAGCTCCTACAATGAGCAGTTCTTC. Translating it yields CASSVGTSGRSSYNEQFF.

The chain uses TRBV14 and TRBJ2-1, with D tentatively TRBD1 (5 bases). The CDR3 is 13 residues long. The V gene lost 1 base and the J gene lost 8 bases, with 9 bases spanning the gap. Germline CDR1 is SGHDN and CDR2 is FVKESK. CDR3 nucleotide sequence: TGTGCCAGCAGCCAAGTTAGGGGCCATGAGCAGTTCTTC. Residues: CASSQVRGHEQFF.

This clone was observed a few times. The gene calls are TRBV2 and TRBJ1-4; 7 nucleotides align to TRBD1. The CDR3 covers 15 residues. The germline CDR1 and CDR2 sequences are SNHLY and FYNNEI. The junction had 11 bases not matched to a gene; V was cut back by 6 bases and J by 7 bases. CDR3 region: CASSATTGRREKLFF. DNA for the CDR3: TGTGCCAGCAGCGCTACGACAGGGCGGCGTGAAAAACTGTTTTTT. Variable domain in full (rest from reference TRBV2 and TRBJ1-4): EPEVTQTPSHQVTQMGQEVILRCVPISNHLYFYWYRQILGQKVEFLVSFYNNEISEKSEIFDDQFSVERPDGSNFTLKIRSTKLEDSAMYFCASSATTGRREKLFFGSGTQLSVL.

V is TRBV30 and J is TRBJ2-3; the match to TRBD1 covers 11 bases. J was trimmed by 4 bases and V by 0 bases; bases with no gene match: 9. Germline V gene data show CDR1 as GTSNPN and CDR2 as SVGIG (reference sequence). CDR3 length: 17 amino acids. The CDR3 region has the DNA TGTGCCTGGAGTGTGGGGGACAGGGGGAGATCGGCAGATACGCAGTATTTT. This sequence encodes CAWSVGDRGRSADTQYF.

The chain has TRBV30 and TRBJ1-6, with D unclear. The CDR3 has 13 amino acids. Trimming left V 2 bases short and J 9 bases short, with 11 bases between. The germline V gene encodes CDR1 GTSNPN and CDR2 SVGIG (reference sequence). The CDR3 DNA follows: TGTGCCTGGAGTTCGGGGATCTTTTCACCCCTCCACTTT. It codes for CAWSSGIFSPLHF.

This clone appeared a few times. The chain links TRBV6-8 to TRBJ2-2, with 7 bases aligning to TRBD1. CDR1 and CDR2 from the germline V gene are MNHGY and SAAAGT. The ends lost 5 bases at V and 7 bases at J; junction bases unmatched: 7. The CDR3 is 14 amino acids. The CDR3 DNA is TGTGCCAGCAGTACAGGGGCTACCGTCGGGGAGCTGTTTTTT. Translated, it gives CASSTGATVGELFF.

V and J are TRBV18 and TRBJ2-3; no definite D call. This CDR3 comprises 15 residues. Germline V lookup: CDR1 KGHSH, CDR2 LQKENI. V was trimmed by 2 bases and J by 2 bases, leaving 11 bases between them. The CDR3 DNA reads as TGTGCCAGCTCACCAAGGGTCTGGGTCACAGATACGCAGTATTTT. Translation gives CASSPRVWVTDTQYF.

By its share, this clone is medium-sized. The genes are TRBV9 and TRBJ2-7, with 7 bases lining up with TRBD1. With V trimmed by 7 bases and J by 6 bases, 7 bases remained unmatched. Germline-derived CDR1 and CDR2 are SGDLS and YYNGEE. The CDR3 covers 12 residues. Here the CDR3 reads CASRQGNREQYF. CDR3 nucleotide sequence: TGTGCCAGCCGACAGGGTAACCGCGAGCAGTACTTC.

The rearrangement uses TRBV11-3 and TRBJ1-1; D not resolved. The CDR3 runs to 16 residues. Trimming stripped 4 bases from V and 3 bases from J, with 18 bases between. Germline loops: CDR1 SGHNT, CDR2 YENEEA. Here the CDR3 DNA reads TGTGCCAGCAGCTCACAGCTCTCGGTGACCCACACTGAAGCTTTCTTT. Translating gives CASSSQLSVTHTEAFF. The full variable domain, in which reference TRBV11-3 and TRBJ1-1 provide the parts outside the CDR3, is EAGVVQSPRYKIIEKKQPVAFWCNPISGHNTLYWYLQNLGQGPELLIRYENEEAVDDSQLPKDRFSAERLKGVDSTLKIQPAELGDSAVYLCASSSQLSVTHTEAFFGQGTRLTVV.

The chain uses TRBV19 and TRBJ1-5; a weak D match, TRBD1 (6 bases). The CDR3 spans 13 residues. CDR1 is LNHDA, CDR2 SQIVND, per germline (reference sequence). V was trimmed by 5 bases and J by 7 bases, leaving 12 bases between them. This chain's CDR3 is CASSPFRGQPQHF. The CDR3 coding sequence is TGTGCCAGTAGTCCCTTCAGGGGCCAGCCCCAGCATTTT.

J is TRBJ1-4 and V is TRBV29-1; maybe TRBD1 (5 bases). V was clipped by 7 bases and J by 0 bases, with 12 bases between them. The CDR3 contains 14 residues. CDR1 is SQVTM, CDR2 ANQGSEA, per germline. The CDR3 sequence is CSGAMGATNEKLFF. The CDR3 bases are TGCAGCGGGGCTATGGGGGCAACTAATGAAAAACTGTTTTTT.

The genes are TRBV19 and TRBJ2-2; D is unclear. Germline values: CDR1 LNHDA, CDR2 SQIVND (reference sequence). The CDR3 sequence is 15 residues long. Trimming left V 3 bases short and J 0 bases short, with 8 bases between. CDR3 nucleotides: TGTGCCAGTAGTATCCAGTTCGCGAACACCGGGGAGCTGTTTTTT. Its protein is CASSIQFANTGELFF.

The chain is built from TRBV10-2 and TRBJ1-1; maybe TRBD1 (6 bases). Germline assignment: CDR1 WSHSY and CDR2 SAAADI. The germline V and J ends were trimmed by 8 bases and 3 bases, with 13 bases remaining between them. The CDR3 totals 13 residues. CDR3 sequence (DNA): TGCGCCAGCGGGACACAACCGGACACTGAAGCTTTCTTT. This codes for CASGTQPDTEAFF.

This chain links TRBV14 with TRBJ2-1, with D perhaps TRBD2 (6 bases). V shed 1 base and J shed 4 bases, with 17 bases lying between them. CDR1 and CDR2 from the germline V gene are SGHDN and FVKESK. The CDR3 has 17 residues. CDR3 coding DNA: TGTGCCAGCAGCCAAGGGTTCGGGGAGGCTATTTACAATGAGCAGTTCTTC. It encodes CASSQGFGEAIYNEQFF.

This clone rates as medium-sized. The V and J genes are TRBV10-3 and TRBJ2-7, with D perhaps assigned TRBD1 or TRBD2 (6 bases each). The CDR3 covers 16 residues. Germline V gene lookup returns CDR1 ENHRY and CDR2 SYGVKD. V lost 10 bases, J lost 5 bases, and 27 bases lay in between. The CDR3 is CASSGGLAIGGNEQYF. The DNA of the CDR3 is TGTGCCAGCTCTGGGGGGCTGGCCATTGGCGGGAACGAGCAGTACTTC.

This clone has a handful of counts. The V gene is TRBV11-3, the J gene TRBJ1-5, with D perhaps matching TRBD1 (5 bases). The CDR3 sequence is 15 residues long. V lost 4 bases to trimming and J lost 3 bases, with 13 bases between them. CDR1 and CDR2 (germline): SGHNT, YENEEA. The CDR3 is CASSSASGNNQPQHF. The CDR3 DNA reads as TGTGCCAGCAGCTCCGCCTCAGGGAACAATCAGCCCCAGCATTTT.

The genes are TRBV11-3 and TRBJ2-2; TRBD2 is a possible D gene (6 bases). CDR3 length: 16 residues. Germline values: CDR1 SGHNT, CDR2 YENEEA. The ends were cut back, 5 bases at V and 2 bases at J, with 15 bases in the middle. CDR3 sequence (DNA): TGTGCCAGCAGCCCGGGGGTTCGTGGTAACACCGGGGAGCTGTTTTTT. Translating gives CASSPGVRGNTGELFF.

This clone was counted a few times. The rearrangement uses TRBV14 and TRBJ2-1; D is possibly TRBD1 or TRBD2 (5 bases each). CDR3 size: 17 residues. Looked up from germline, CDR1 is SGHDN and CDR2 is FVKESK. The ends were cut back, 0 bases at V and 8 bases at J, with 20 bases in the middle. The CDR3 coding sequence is TGTGCCAGCAGCCAAGAGGGAGAAGGAAAGGGGCCGGATGAGCAGTTCTTC. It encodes CASSQEGEGKGPDEQFF.

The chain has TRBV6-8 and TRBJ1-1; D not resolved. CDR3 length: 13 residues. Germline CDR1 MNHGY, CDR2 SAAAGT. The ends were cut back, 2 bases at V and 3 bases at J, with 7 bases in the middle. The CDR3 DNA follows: TGTGCCAGCAGTTACGGAAGGGACACTGAAGCTTTCTTT. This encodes CASSYGRDTEAFF.

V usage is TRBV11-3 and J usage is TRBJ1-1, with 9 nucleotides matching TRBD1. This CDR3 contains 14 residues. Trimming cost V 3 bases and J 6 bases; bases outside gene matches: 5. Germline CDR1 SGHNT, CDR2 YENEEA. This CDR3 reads CASSLDRGSAEAFF. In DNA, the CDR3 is TGTGCCAGCAGCTTGGACAGGGGTTCGGCTGAAGCTTTCTTT. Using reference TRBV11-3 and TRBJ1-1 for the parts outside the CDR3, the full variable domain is EAGVVQSPRYKIIEKKQPVAFWCNPISGHNTLYWYLQNLGQGPELLIRYENEEAVDDSQLPKDRFSAERLKGVDSTLKIQPAELGDSAVYLCASSLDRGSAEAFFGQGTRLTVV.